The T cell receptor beta chain under discussion was sequenced for a study of blood T cell repertoires in COVID-19. Germline values: CDR1 SGDLS, CDR2 YYNGEE. CDR3 length: 13 amino acids. V lost 9 bases and J 4 bases, leaving 14 bases between the germline ends. Method: immunoSEQ multiplex PCR; TCRdb's copy keeps in-frame clones and lacks some. The table records approximately 98,000 clones, roughly 88% of them present only once. Input material: peripheral blood. This chain uses TRBV9 with TRBJ2-1, with TRBD1 as a possible D gene (6 bases). The receptor was isolated from a human donor in a cohort sampled during active COVID-19. The CDR3 is CAIKGDHYNEQFF. CDR3 sequence (DNA): TGTGCCATCAAGGGGGACCATTACAATGAGCAGTTCTTC.